The clone carrying this T cell receptor (beta chain) was counted once. What it binds is unknown. These data come from a study of T cell responses to AZD1222 COVID-19 vaccine. General observations from the study: Among those given AZD1222, only 6 or 7 were seropositive at baseline.

Libraries were prepared by immunoSEQ multiplex PCR; TCRdb keeps only in-frame clonotypes and omits some of them. The profile covers some 150,000 clones, with around 93% appearing a single time and over 8% taken by the ten largest. Germline CDR1 is MDHEN and CDR2 is SYDVKM. V was shortened by 3 bases and J by 1 base, with 13 bases between the two germline ends. This CDR3 has 15 residues. This sequence originates from an adult in good health. The material sequenced was peripheral blood, taken on day 0 of AZD1222 vaccination. The rearrangement uses TRBV28 and TRBJ2-7; the D gene could be TRBD1 or TRBD2 (6 bases each). The CDR3 is CASSFRGPTSYEQYF. In DNA form, the CDR3 reads TGTGCCAGCAGTTTCCGGGGGCCAACATCCTACGAGCAGTACTTC.